The following is a T cell receptor beta chain sequence with its context. Its specificity is unknown. The table came from immunoSEQ multiplex PCR; TCRdb's copy has only in-frame clones and leaves some out. Of 6,600 or so clones in the sample, approximately 80% were seen once. V lost 4 bases to trimming and J lost 5 bases, with 14 bases between them. The V gene's germline CDR1 is MGHDK and CDR2 SYGVNS. CDR3 size: 14 residues. Normal lung was sampled as far from the tumour as possible, at least 3 cm. This entry is derived from a study of immune cell composition in non-small cell lung cancer. Overall study findings and caveats: Dominant in vivo tumour-associated clones were not shown to share tumour-reactive sequences.

The chain carries TRBV25-1 and TRBJ2-5; maybe TRBD2 (5 bases). Sequencing used non-adjacent lung tissue. This clonotype was sampled from a human donor with non-small cell lung cancer. The CDR3 DNA sequence: TGTGCCAGCAGTGTCGCCGGGGTCTCGGAGACCCAGTACTTC. Protein: CASSVAGVSETQYF. Together with reference TRBV25-1 and TRBJ2-5, the CDR3 gives the full variable domain: EADIYQTPRYLVIGTGKKITLECSQTMGHDKMYWYQQDPGMELHLIHYSYGVNSTEKGDLSSESTVSRIRTEHFPLTLESARPSHTSQYLCASSVAGVSETQYFGPGTRLLVL.